This entry concerns a single T cell receptor (beta chain). V was clipped by 0 bases and J by 3 bases, with 11 bases between them. Looked up from germline, CDR1 is SGHNT and CDR2 is YYREEE (reference sequence). This CDR3 is built from 15 residues. The sample originates from a study of blood T cell repertoires in COVID-19. About the study: The United States, Italy and Spain provided the acute and convalescent COVID-19 samples. T cells, B-cell-depleted T cells, or PBMCs provided the cDNA or gDNA that served as material.

As processed by the authors: Amplified reference gene primers provided the basis for estimating nucleated cell counts. This table comes from immunoSEQ multiplex PCR, and its TCRdb copy is limited to in-frame clones, with some not included. V and J calls and clone size are those listed in that table; D and trimming were worked out from the DNA. The sample contains tens of thousands of clones, 85% to 90% of which appear only once. The chain couples TRBV5-4 to TRBJ2-3, with a weak D call TRBD2 (5 bases). Sequenced sample: peripheral blood. The source is a man between 65 and 79 years old with active or convalescent COVID-19. The CDR3, as DNA: TGTGCCAGCAGCTTGGTAGTTTCGGGAACAGATACGCAGTATTTT. It specifies CASSLVVSGTDTQYF.